The 5 T cell receptor beta chains reported below all come from one sample, sequenced in a study of cytomegalovirus exposure and HLA in healthy donors. In the PCR, 60 Vbeta and 13 Jbeta primers were used. Sequenced by immunoSEQ multiplex PCR; TCRdb stores in-frame clones only, minus some. The data hold roughly 180,000 clones, with approximately 77% observed a single time. The sequenced sample was PBMCs. These TCRs come from a male donor in good health and CMV-seronegative.

The chain is built from TRBV6-6 and TRBJ1-5, with D maybe TRBD1 (6 bases). Per the germline V gene, CDR1 is MNHNY and CDR2 is SVGAGI (reference sequence). This CDR3 is built from 15 residues. The V end lost 2 bases, the J end lost 3 bases, and 11 bases lay between the germline ends. CDR3 bases: TGTGCCAGCAGTTACCTGGGGGCAAACAATCAGCCCCAGCATTTT. It is translated as CASSYLGANNQPQHF.

There are a few counts of this clone. CDR3 nucleotide sequence: TGTGCCAGCGGGAAGGGACAGAATCAAGAGACCCAGTACTTC. It translates to CASGKGQNQETQYF. The chain couples TRBV6-5 to TRBJ2-5; 7 bases map to TRBD1. The CDR3 is 14 amino acids. The ends lost 8 bases at V and 2 bases at J; junction bases unmatched: 8. The V gene's germline CDR1 is MNHEY and CDR2 SVGAGI.

J is TRBJ2-1 and V is TRBV7-2; 7 bases match TRBD2. Germline-derived CDR1 and CDR2 are SGHTA and FQGNSA. This CDR3 contains 14 residues. Trimming cost V 4 bases and J 9 bases; bases outside gene matches: 9. CDR3 amino acids: CASSSLRTRPEQFF. The CDR3 nucleotides are TGTGCCAGCAGCTCACTCAGGACTAGGCCTGAGCAGTTCTTC.

The gene calls are TRBV11-3 and TRBJ2-5; D perhaps matches TRBD2 (6 bases). The CDR3 has 15 amino acids. Trimming removed 1 base from V and 1 base from J, with 10 bases in between. The germline V gene encodes CDR1 SGHNT and CDR2 YENEEA. The DNA of the CDR3 is TGTGCCAGCAGCTTAGGCCGGGACTCCCAAGAGACCCAGTACTTC. It translates to CASSLGRDSQETQYF.

CDR3 loop: CASSFRASGNSPLHF. In nucleotides, the CDR3 is TGTGCCAGCAGCTTCAGGGCTAGTGGTAATTCACCCCTCCACTTT. The chain recombines TRBV11-2 with TRBJ1-6, with TRBD1 as a possible D gene (5 bases). V was shortened by 3 bases and J by 6 bases, with 12 bases between the two germline ends. This CDR3 comprises 15 residues. Germline V gives CDR1 SGHAT, CDR2 FQNNGV.